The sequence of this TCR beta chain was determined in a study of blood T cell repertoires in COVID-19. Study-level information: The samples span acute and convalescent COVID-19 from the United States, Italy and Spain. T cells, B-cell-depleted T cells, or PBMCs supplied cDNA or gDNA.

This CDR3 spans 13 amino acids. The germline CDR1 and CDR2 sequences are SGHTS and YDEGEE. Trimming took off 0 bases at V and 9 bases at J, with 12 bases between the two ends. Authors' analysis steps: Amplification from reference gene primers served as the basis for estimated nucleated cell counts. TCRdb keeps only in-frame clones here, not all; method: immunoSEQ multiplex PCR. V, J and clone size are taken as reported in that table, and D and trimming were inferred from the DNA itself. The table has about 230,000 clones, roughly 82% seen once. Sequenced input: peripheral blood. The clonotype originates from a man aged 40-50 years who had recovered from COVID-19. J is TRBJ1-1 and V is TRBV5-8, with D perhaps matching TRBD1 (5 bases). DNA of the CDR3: TGTGCCAGCAGCTTGGCGGGCAGGGCTCAAGCTTTCTTT. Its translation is CASSLAGRAQAFF.